Listed below are T cell receptor beta chains from one sample, sequenced in a study of early T cells in non-severe SARS-CoV-2 infection. TCRdb used MiXCR to reprocess the 5' RACE reads, holding one entry per CDR3 protein. The sample lists about 71,000 distinct CDR3 sequences, approximately 15% occurring once. The sample was whole blood. All receptors come from an adult who was a healthcare worker with PCR-confirmed SARS-CoV-2 infection or an uninfected control (not recorded which). Both conserved end residues are part of each CDR3. D genes are given only for firm matches. Size tells how often a clone was seen (once, few, many) or the class of an expanded clone, and some rows leave it out.

TRBD2	TRBV20-1	16	.	TRBJ2-1	CSAPRLAGGFNNEQFF	TGCAGTGCTCCCCGACTAGCGGGGGGGTTTAACAATGAGCAGTTCTTC
TRBD1	TRBV20-1	15	once	TRBJ1-2	CSARRPGQGAKGYTF	TGCAGTGCTAGAAGGCCGGGACAGGGGGCCAAGGGCTACACCTTC
.	TRBV5-5	16	many	TRBJ1-4	CASSPFGTSTNEKLFF	TGTGCCAGCTCTCCCTTCGGTACCTCAACTAATGAAAAACTGTTTTTT
.	TRBV7-3	12	few	TRBJ2-2	CASTSPEGELFF	TGTGCCAGCACCTCCCCGGAGGGGGAGCTGTTTTTT
.	TRBV6-6	14	few	TRBJ1-5	CASSYENSHQPQHF	TGTGCCAGCAGTTATGAGAACAGCCATCAGCCCCAGCATTTT
.	TRBV29-1	12	.	TRBJ2-3	CSAGAGADTQYF	TGCAGCGCCGGCGCCGGGGCAGATACGCAGTATTTT
.	TRBV28	12	.	TRBJ2-1	CASSSGPREQFF	TGTGCCAGCAGCTCAGGTCCGAGGGAGCAGTTCTTC
TRBD2	TRBV6-1	15	few	TRBJ2-7	CASSVARLAGGEQYF	TGTGCCAGCAGTGTTGCGCGCCTAGCGGGGGGCGAGCAGTACTTC
.	TRBV7-8	14	many	TRBJ1-2	CASSPREGDSGYTF	TGTGCCAGCAGCCCCCGAGAGGGAGACAGTGGCTACACCTTC
.	TRBV9	15	.	TRBJ2-5	CASSGWDIRGETQYF	TGTGCCAGCAGCGGCTGGGACATTCGAGGCGAGACCCAGTACTTC
TRBD1	TRBV28	13	.	TRBJ1-1	CASSLTGGTKAFF	TGTGCCAGCAGTTTAACAGGGGGAACGAAAGCTTTCTTT
.	TRBV7-2	14	few	TRBJ2-7	CASSLAWVTYEQYF	TGTGCCAGCAGCTTAGCGTGGGTAACCTACGAGCAGTACTTC
.	TRBV6-5	12	once	TRBJ2-2	CASSQVAGELFF	TGTGCCAGCAGTCAGGTCGCCGGGGAGCTGTTTTTT
.	TRBV20-1	12	few	TRBJ2-1	CSANRYDNEQFF	TGCAGTGCTAACCGATATGACAATGAGCAGTTCTTC
.	TRBV18	13	many	TRBJ1-2	CASSLDRNYGYTF	TGTGCCAGCTCACTCGACCGAAACTATGGCTACACCTTC
.	TRBV7-9	13	many	TRBJ1-4	CASSLEGNEKLFF	TGTGCCAGCAGCTTAGAGGGGAATGAAAAACTGTTTTTT
.	TRBV29-1	15	few	TRBJ2-1	CSVEGLVAPQVEQFF	TGCAGCGTTGAGGGGTTAGTGGCCCCACAGGTTGAGCAGTTCTTC
.	TRBV5-1	15	.	TRBJ1-2	CASSPTGDGAYGYTF	TGCGCCAGCAGCCCTACCGGCGACGGAGCCTATGGCTACACCTTC
.	TRBV2	12	many	TRBJ2-7	CASSDRHDEQYF	TGTGCCAGCAGTGACAGGCACGACGAGCAGTACTTC
.	TRBV7-2	15	many	TRBJ1-4	CASSPTGRIPSKLFF	TGTGCCAGCAGCCCAACAGGGAGAATCCCATCTAAACTGTTTTTT
.	TRBV28	16	.	TRBJ1-2	CASVPSRDRLSHGYTF	TGTGCCAGCGTTCCCTCTCGGGACCGACTCTCTCATGGCTACACCTTC
TRBD2	TRBV10-2	14	many	TRBJ2-5	CASSEGLGQETQYF	TGCGCCAGCAGTGAGGGACTAGGCCAAGAGACCCAGTACTTC
.	TRBV15	12	many	TRBJ1-5	CATSRAARPQHF	TGTGCCACCAGCAGGGCAGCTCGGCCCCAGCATTTT
TRBD1	TRBV5-4	15	.	TRBJ1-6	CASSFGRQGNSPLHF	TGTGCCAGCAGCTTTGGAAGACAGGGAAATTCACCCCTCCACTTT
.	TRBV30	13	few	TRBJ1-2	CAWSPDERRGYTF	TGTGCCTGGAGCCCGGACGAACGAAGGGGCTACACCTTC
.	TRBV4-1	16	.	TRBJ1-6	CASSQSASRVNSPLHF	TGCGCCAGCAGCCAAAGCGCGAGCAGGGTTAATTCACCCCTCCACTTT
.	TRBV7-6	16	.	TRBJ2-3	CASSLSGGGNTDTQYF	TGTGCCAGCAGCTTATCGGGCGGGGGCAACACAGATACGCAGTATTTT
TRBD1	TRBV4-3	15	few	TRBJ2-7	CASSQGTGSFYEQYF	TGCGCCAGCAGCCAGGGGACAGGTTCCTTCTACGAGCAGTACTTC
.	TRBV2	14	few	TRBJ2-1	CASEESYPYNEQFF	TGTGCCAGCGAGGAGTCTTACCCCTACAATGAGCAGTTCTTC
.	TRBV28	15	few	TRBJ1-2	CASSLGRRGIYGYTF	TGTGCCAGCAGTTTAGGCAGGAGGGGGATCTATGGCTACACCTTC
.	TRBV6-1	13	many	TRBJ2-7	CASSDMEHYEQYF	TGTGCCAGCAGTGATATGGAGCACTACGAGCAGTACTTC
TRBD2	TRBV6-5	15	few	TRBJ2-3	CASSRLMSGGDTQYF	TGTGCCAGCAGCCGCCTTATGAGCGGGGGAGATACGCAGTATTTT
.	TRBV5-4	13	.	TRBJ2-3	CASSSLITDTQYF	TGTGCCAGCAGCTCGCTAATCACAGATACGCAGTATTTT
.	TRBV13	15	.	TRBJ2-3	CASSPGTPLTDTQYF	TGTGCCAGCAGCCCCGGGACACCTCTCACAGATACGCAGTATTTT
.	TRBV20-1	17	few	TRBJ2-1	CSARGGRRGVSYNEQFF	TGCAGTGCTAGAGGGGGTCGAAGGGGAGTCTCCTACAATGAGCAGTTCTTC
.	TRBV6-5	18	many	TRBJ1-4	CASSYSGGTGSTNEKLFF	TGTGCCAGCAGTTACTCGGGGGGAACGGGATCAACTAATGAAAAACTGTTTTTT
TRBD1	TRBV7-9	14	many	TRBJ1-2	CASSDRDRNYGYTF	TGTGCCAGCAGTGACCGGGACAGAAACTATGGCTACACCTTC
.	TRBV20-1	13	.	TRBJ1-3	CSASFSSGNTIYF	TGCAGTGCTAGTTTTAGCTCTGGAAACACCATATATTTT
TRBD1	TRBV20-1	14	many	TRBJ1-1	CSARDDRGWTEAFF	TGCAGTGCTAGAGATGACAGGGGATGGACTGAAGCTTTCTTT
.	TRBV9	14	few	TRBJ2-7	CASSRADEYYEQYF	TGTGCCAGCAGCCGAGCGGACGAATACTACGAGCAGTACTTC
.	TRBV25-1	14	few	TRBJ1-3	CASSEPGPRNTIYF	TGTGCCAGCAGTGAACCGGGGCCGCGTAACACCATATATTTT
.	TRBV19	13	.	TRBJ2-4	CASSRRDTNIQYF	TGTGCCAGTAGTAGGAGGGATACAAACATTCAGTACTTC